One and the same sample provided the 9 T cell receptor beta chains below, sequenced in a study of patients and donors after allogeneic stem cell transplantation. TCRdb ran MiXCR on the RT-PCR reads and lists one entry per CDR3 protein. Of about a million distinct CDR3 sequences listed, roughly 18% were seen once; the top ten hold roughly 6.4%. Material for sequencing was blood, either unsorted or a sorted T cell fraction (not recorded which). These receptor sequences come from a human donor who was either an allogeneic HSCT recipient or a stem cell or donor lymphocyte infusion donor (not recorded which). It is not recorded whose cells these are; they may come from a transplant donor.

This chain joins TRBV3-1 and TRBJ1-2; 8 nucleotides line up with TRBD1. Per germline, CDR1 LGHDT and CDR2 YNNKEL (reference sequence). The CDR3 is made up of 14 amino acids. Trimming at V came to 7 bases and at J to 8 bases, leaving 12 bases not matched to a gene. CDR3: CASNPGQGRGGYTF. The CDR3 nucleotides are TGTGCCAGCAACCCCGGACAGGGAAGGGGAGGCTACACCTTC. The variable domain in full, completed from reference TRBV3-1 and TRBJ1-2, reads DTAVSQTPKYLVTQMGNDKSIKCEQNLGHDTMYWYKQDSKKFLKIMFSYNNKELIINETVPNRFSPKSPDKAHLNLHINSLELGDSAVYFCASNPGQGRGGYTFGSGTRLTVV.

This clonotype was seen only a few times. The chain links TRBV9 to TRBJ1-6, with TRBD1 as a possible D gene (6 bases). Germline V lookup: CDR1 SGDLS, CDR2 YYNGEE. The ends were cut back, 2 bases at V and 10 bases at J, with 13 bases in the middle. There are 14 residues in the CDR3. The CDR3, as DNA: TGTGCCAGCAGCGTGACAGGATCTGACTCACCCCTCCACTTT. Translation: CASSVTGSDSPLHF.

This clonotype was counted ten times or more. The J gene is TRBJ2-3, the V gene TRBV5-1; D tentatively reads TRBD1 or TRBD2 (5 bases each). The CDR3 length is 14 residues. Trimming cost V 4 bases and J 4 bases, with 13 bases left between them. Germline-derived CDR1 and CDR2 are SGHRS and YFSETQ. The CDR3 nucleotides read TGCGCCAGCAGCCTCGATTTGGGGGCAGATACGCAGTATTTT. Amino acid sequence: CASSLDLGADTQYF.

This chain links TRBV5-6 with TRBJ1-4; TRBD1 might be the D (6 bases). The CDR3 sequence is 14 residues long. Germline V gene lookup returns CDR1 SGHDT and CDR2 YYEEEE. Trimming shortened V by 4 bases and J by 8 bases, and 15 bases separated the two germline ends. The CDR3 protein is CASSPYLRGEKLFF. Here the CDR3 DNA reads TGTGCCAGCAGCCCGTACTTGAGGGGGGAAAAACTGTTTTTT. Looking up the rest from reference TRBV5-6 and TRBJ1-4 gives the full variable domain: DAGVTQSPTHLIKTRGQQVTLRCSPKSGHDTVSWYQQALGQGPQFIFQYYEEEERQRGNFPDRFSGHQFPNYSSELNVNALLLGDSALYLCASSPYLRGEKLFFGSGTQLSVL.

The chain's CDR3 is CASSQASTVYSSYEQYF. In DNA form, the CDR3 reads TGCGCCAGCAGCCAAGCGTCGACGGTCTACAGTTCCTACGAGCAGTACTTC. The chain couples TRBV4-1 to TRBJ2-7; the D is unclear. The CDR3 loop spans 17 amino acids. Germline CDR1 MGHRA, CDR2 YSYEKL. With 1 base removed from V and 1 base from J, the gap between germline ends came to 17 bases.

The chain recombines TRBV25-1 with TRBJ2-2; D might be TRBD2 (5 bases). Trimming took off 8 bases at V and 5 bases at J, with 12 bases between the two ends. There are 13 residues in the CDR3. The germline V gene encodes CDR1 MGHDK and CDR2 SYGVNS. CDR3 coding DNA: TGTGCCAGCTGTCGGGGTGATACCGGGGAGCTGTTTTTT. This translates into CASCRGDTGELFF. The full variable domain, in which reference TRBV25-1 and TRBJ2-2 provide the parts outside the CDR3, is EADIYQTPRYLVIGTGKKITLECSQTMGHDKMYWYQQDPGMELHLIHYSYGVNSTEKGDLSSESTVSRIRTEHFPLTLESARPSHTSQYLCASCRGDTGELFFGEGSRLTVL.

The V call is TRBV7-2, the J call TRBJ2-7, with 9 bases that match TRBD2. V lost 5 bases, J lost 0 bases, and 5 bases stayed unmatched. Germline assignment: CDR1 SGHTA and CDR2 FQGNSA. This CDR3 has 15 residues. This CDR3 reads CASSHLAGSSYEQYF. The CDR3 region has the DNA TGTGCCAGCAGCCACCTAGCGGGAAGCTCCTACGAGCAGTACTTC.

The rearrangement joins TRBV6-5 to TRBJ2-3; no reliable D call. V dropped 4 bases and J dropped 2 bases, with 13 bases sitting between them. Germline V gives CDR1 MNHEY, CDR2 SVGAGI. CDR3 size: 15 residues. The CDR3 sequence is CASSSPAGYTDTQYF. CDR3 DNA sequence: TGTGCCAGCAGTTCCCCGGCCGGGTACACAGATACGCAGTATTTT.

This chain joins TRBV5-1 and TRBJ2-1; possibly TRBD2 for D (6 bases). CDR1 SGHRS and CDR2 YFSETQ come from the germline V gene. CDR3 length: 12 amino acids. Between the trimmed V and J ends, which lost 4 bases and 8 bases, there was a span of 10 bases. The CDR3 region is CASSQQRDEQFF. CDR3 bases: TGCGCCAGCAGCCAACAGCGGGATGAGCAGTTCTTC.